The rows below give T cell receptor beta chains drawn from one sample of a study of CD8 T cells in Susac syndrome. TCRdb independently ran MiXCR on the immunoSEQ multiplex PCR reads; one entry per CDR3 protein. The sample records 160,000 or so distinct CDR3 sequences, around 95% being singletons. Sequencing was carried out using CD4+ T cells from PBMCs. The receptors originated from a human donor with Susac syndrome. CDR3s include the opening cysteine and the closing phenylalanine or tryptophan. D genes are given only for firm matches. Some rows have no size entry. The others give once, few or many, or a class for an expanded clone.

CDR3 DNA | CDR3 protein | clone size | J gene | D gene | V gene
TGTGCCAGCAGCTCTCTAATCACCCAGGGGCGGGGAGAGACCCAGTACTTC | CASSSLITQGRGETQYF | NA | TRBJ2-5 | NA | TRBV11-2
TGTGCCAGTAACCTCAGGGGTGGCAATCAGCCCCAGCATTTT | CASNLRGGNQPQHF | NA | TRBJ1-5 | NA | TRBV19
TGTGCCAGCAGTCTATCCGGGGGGCGCATCGATCAGCCCCAGCATTTT | CASSLSGGRIDQPQHF | once | TRBJ1-5 | NA | TRBV12-3/TRBV12-4
TGTGCCAGCAACCCCTCGCAGGGGGGCCCTGAAGCTTTCTTT | CASNPSQGGPEAFF | NA | TRBJ1-1 | TRBD1 | TRBV11-2
TGCAGTGCTAGGAGGGGGGAGGAAGCTTTCTTT | CSARRGEEAFF | NA | TRBJ1-1 | NA | TRBV20-1
TGCGCCAGCAGCCGGGGACATCCGAACACCGGGGAGCTGTTTTTT | CASSRGHPNTGELFF | NA | TRBJ2-2 | NA | TRBV4-1
TGTGCCAGCAGCCCCGCTAGCTACGAGCAGTACTTC | CASSPASYEQYF | NA | TRBJ2-7 | NA | TRBV7-6
TGCGCCAGCAGCCAAGCGGCAGGCTACGAGCAGTACTTC | CASSQAAGYEQYF | NA | TRBJ2-7 | NA | TRBV4-3
TGCAGCGTTGATTCCCGCGGACAGGGAGGTCCACCTGGCTACACCTTC | CSVDSRGQGGPPGYTF | NA | TRBJ1-2 | TRBD1 | TRBV29-1
TGCGCCAGCAGCCCAGGACCTCCGAACACTGAAGCTTTCTTT | CASSPGPPNTEAFF | once | TRBJ1-1 | NA | TRBV5-1
TGCAGTGCTAGTCTCCCGGCCCGGACTGAAGCTTTCTTT | CSASLPARTEAFF | NA | TRBJ1-1 | NA | TRBV20-1
TGTGCCAGCAGCTTACAGGGGGGCTCCTACAATGAGCAGTTCTTC | CASSLQGGSYNEQFF | NA | TRBJ2-1 | NA | TRBV7-6
TGTGCCAGCAGCAAAGCGCCCGGGGAGGATGGCTACACCTTC | CASSKAPGEDGYTF | once | TRBJ1-2 | NA | TRBV21-1
TGTGCCAGCAGCCCCCCTATCGGACTAGCGGGGGGCAATGAGCAGTTCTTC | CASSPPIGLAGGNEQFF | NA | TRBJ2-1 | TRBD2 | TRBV12-3/TRBV12-4
TGTGCCAGCAGCTTGGGGGGGCGCGGTGGTAATGAGCAGTTCTTC | CASSLGGRGGNEQFF | NA | TRBJ2-1 | NA | TRBV5-4
TGTGCCACTGTCGAAGCTCCCCAGCATTTT | CATVEAPQHF | NA | TRBJ1-5 | NA | TRBV24-1
TGCAGTGCGAACCAAGAAATGGAGACCCAGTACTTC | CSANQEMETQYF | NA | TRBJ2-5 | NA | TRBV20-1
TGTGCCAGCAGCCGAGGGCCTGGACAGGGGAGCTACGAGCAGTACTTC | CASSRGPGQGSYEQYF | once | TRBJ2-7 | TRBD1 | TRBV4-2
TGTGCCACCAGCAGAGATACTAGCGGAGAGACCCAGTACTTC | CATSRDTSGETQYF | NA | TRBJ2-5 | TRBD2 | TRBV15
TGTGCCAGCAGCCAAGACGTCCCCAGAAGCACAGATACGCAGTATTTT | CASSQDVPRSTDTQYF | NA | TRBJ2-3 | NA | TRBV3-1
TGCAGTGCTACCATACAAGGCCGCTCCTACAATGAGCAGTTCTTC | CSATIQGRSYNEQFF | NA | TRBJ2-1 | NA | TRBV20-1
TGTGCCAGCAGGAAGACCCTCTATGGCTACACCTTC | CASRKTLYGYTF | NA | TRBJ1-2 | NA | TRBV6-5
TGCAGTGCTAGGCGGGGGGCGGAAGAGACCCAGTACTTC | CSARRGAEETQYF | NA | TRBJ2-5 | TRBD2 | TRBV20-1
TGTGCCAGCAGCGCCCCCGAACTAGCGGGGGTCACCGGGGAGCTGTTTTTT | CASSAPELAGVTGELFF | once | TRBJ2-2 | TRBD2 | TRBV9
TGTGCCAGCAGCGCCGGGACATCCTACGAGCAGTACTTC | CASSAGTSYEQYF | NA | TRBJ2-7 | NA | TRBV12-3/TRBV12-4
TGTGCCAGCACTACTAGCGGGGGGTTCGAGACCCAGTACTTC | CASTTSGGFETQYF | NA | TRBJ2-5 | TRBD2 | TRBV12-3/TRBV12-4
TGTGCCAGCAAGGCGGAATACGAGCAGTACTTC | CASKAEYEQYF | NA | TRBJ2-7 | NA | TRBV6-6
TGTGCCACCTCTAAGGACAACTATGGCTACACCTTC | CATSKDNYGYTF | NA | TRBJ1-2 | NA | TRBV24-1
TGCAGTGCTAGAGATTCCGGGGTCGGGGCTTCGGAGACCCAGTACTTC | CSARDSGVGASETQYF | NA | TRBJ2-5 | NA | TRBV20-1
TGTGCCAGCAGCTTTGGGGGGGGAGAGCAGTACTTC | CASSFGGGEQYF | NA | TRBJ2-7 | TRBD2 | TRBV7-6
TGCGCCAGCAGTCTGCAGGGCCAGAGCACTGAAGCTTTCTTT | CASSLQGQSTEAFF | once | TRBJ1-1 | NA | TRBV5-1
TGTGCCAGCAGCCCGAGCGGGGCAGCACACTACACCTTC | CASSPSGAAHYTF | once | TRBJ1-2 | NA | TRBV12-3/TRBV12-4
TGTGCCAGCAGTCTGGTGGACTATGGCTACACCTTC | CASSLVDYGYTF | few | TRBJ1-2 | NA | TRBV7-9
TGTGCCAGCTCACCCGACAGGGGTTCCTACGAGCAGTACTTC | CASSPDRGSYEQYF | NA | TRBJ2-7 | TRBD1 | TRBV18
TGTGCCAGCAGCTTCACGGGCGAGCAGTACTTC | CASSFTGEQYF | NA | TRBJ2-7 | NA | TRBV3-1
TGTGCCAGCAGCCTGAGGAATGGCGGTCTATATGAGCAGTTCTTC | CASSLRNGGLYEQFF | NA | TRBJ2-1 | NA | TRBV11-2
TGTGCCATCAGTGATCATCTGTCAGACAATGAGCAGTTCTTC | CAISDHLSDNEQFF | once | TRBJ2-1 | NA | TRBV10-3
TGTGCCAGCAGCTTAGGCAGGGCTGTGGGGGAGACCCAGTACTTC | CASSLGRAVGETQYF | NA | TRBJ2-5 | NA | TRBV7-7
TGTGCCAGCAGTTTAACACGGGATTCCGAAAAACTGTTTTTT | CASSLTRDSEKLFF | NA | TRBJ1-4 | NA | TRBV12-3/TRBV12-4
TGCAGCGTTGAAGATCTCCCAAACTATGGCTACACCTTC | CSVEDLPNYGYTF | NA | TRBJ1-2 | NA | TRBV29-1
TGTGCCAGCATCATCGAGGGACGTTATCAGCCCCAGCATTTT | CASIIEGRYQPQHF | NA | TRBJ1-5 | NA | TRBV6-4
TGTGCCAGCAGCTTACAGGGCGTGAGCACCGGGGAGCTGTTTTTT | CASSLQGVSTGELFF | NA | TRBJ2-2 | NA | TRBV5-4
TGCGCCAGCAGCCAAGTCGGTTATCAGCCCCAGCATTTT | CASSQVGYQPQHF | NA | TRBJ1-5 | NA | TRBV4-1
TGTGCCAGCAGAAAACTAGCGGGGGAGACCCAGTACTTC | CASRKLAGETQYF | once | TRBJ2-5 | TRBD2 | TRBV7-2